This TCR beta chain originates from a study of blood T cell repertoires in COVID-19. Study as a whole: From the United States, Italy and Spain came samples of acute and convalescent COVID-19. The cDNA or gDNA used as material had been derived from T cells, B-cell-depleted T cells, or PBMCs.

Original data processing: Researchers report that nucleated cell counts were estimated from reference gene primer amplification. The repertoire was sequenced with immunoSEQ multiplex PCR; TCRdb's copy has only in-frame clones and lacks some. The DNA was the basis for D and trimming; V, J and clone size are from that table. The sample contains approximately 200,000 clones, around 83% of which appear only once. This CDR3 is 15 amino acids long. The material sequenced was peripheral blood. The receptor's source is a man between 50 and 59 years old who had recovered from COVID-19. V and J are TRBV21-1 and TRBJ2-3; no check of the table's D call, TRBD1, against the DNA was made. TRBV21-1 is labeled a pseudogene. CDR3 coding DNA: TGTGCCAGCAGCCAGCGACAGGGAGTCCCAGATACGCAGTATTTT. This translates into CASSQRQGVPDTQYF.